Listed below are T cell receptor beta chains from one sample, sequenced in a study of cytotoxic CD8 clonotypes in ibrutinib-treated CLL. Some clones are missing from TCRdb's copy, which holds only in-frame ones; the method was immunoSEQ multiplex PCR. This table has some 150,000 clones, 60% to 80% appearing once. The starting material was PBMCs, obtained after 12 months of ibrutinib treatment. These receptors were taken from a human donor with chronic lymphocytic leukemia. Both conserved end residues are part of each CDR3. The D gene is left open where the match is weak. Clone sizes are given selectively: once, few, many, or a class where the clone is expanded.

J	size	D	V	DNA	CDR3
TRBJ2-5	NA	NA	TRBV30	TGTGCCTGGAGTGTACGAGCAGGGGGGTATGGGACCCAGTACTTC	CAWSVRAGGYGTQYF
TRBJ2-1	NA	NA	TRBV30	TGTGCCTGGAGTCGAGGAAGAGAGCAGTTCTTC	CAWSRGREQFF
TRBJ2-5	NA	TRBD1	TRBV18	TGTGCCAGCTCACCATCGTCGGCAGGGGGCGGGGAGACCCAGTACTTC	CASSPSSAGGGETQYF
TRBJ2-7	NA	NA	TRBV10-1	TGCGCCAGCTCCAACTACGAGCAGTACTTC	CASSNYEQYF
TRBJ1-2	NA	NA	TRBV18	TGTGCCAGCTCACCAAGGCAGCTAGAGGGAGATGGCTACACCTTC	CASSPRQLEGDGYTF
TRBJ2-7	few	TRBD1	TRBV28	TGTGCCAGCAGCAATACCGGGACAGGGGCCTACGAGCAGTACTTC	CASSNTGTGAYEQYF
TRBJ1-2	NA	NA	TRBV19	TGTGCCAGTAGTATCTCAGAATGGGCGAACTATGGCTACACCTTC	CASSISEWANYGYTF
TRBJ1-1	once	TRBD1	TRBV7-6	TGTGCCAGCAGCTTTCAGGACAGGGTCACTGAAGCTTTCTTT	CASSFQDRVTEAFF
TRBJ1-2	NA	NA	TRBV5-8	TGTGCCAGCAGCTTGGCCTCGAACAACTATGGCTACACCTTC	CASSLASNNYGYTF
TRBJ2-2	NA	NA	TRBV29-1	TGCAGTGGGGGGAGGCCTAACACCGGGGAGCTGTTTTTT	CSGGRPNTGELFF
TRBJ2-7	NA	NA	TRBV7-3	TGTGCCAGCAGCTTAAATGGCGGTCCGACCTACGAGCAGTACTTC	CASSLNGGPTYEQYF
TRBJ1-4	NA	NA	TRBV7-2	TGTGCCAGCAGCTCGGAGAGGGGCTCTGGCGTCTTTAATGAAAAACTGTTTTTT	CASSSERGSGVFNEKLFF
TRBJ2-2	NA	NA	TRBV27	TGTGCCAGCGAGCCAGGGATCGGGGAGCTGTTTTTT	CASEPGIGELFF
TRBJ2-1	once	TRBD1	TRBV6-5	TGTGCCAGCAGTAGGGGACAGTACACTGAGCAGTTCTTC	CASSRGQYTEQFF
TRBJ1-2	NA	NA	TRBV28	TGTGCCAGCAGTTCCAACTATGGCTACACCTTC	CASSSNYGYTF
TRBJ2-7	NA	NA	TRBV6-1	TGTGCCAGCAGCTCGCCCTACGAGCAGTACTTC	CASSSPYEQYF
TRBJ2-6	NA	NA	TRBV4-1	TGCGCCAGCAGCCAAGCCTCTGGGGCCAACGTCCTGACTTTC	CASSQASGANVLTF
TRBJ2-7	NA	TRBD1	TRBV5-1	TGCGCCAGCAGCGGCTCCGACAGGGTAGGCTACGAGCAGTACTTC	CASSGSDRVGYEQYF
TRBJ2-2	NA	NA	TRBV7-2	TGTGCCAGCAGCTCAGTCCTAGGGTTGGACACCGGGGAGCTGTTTTTT	CASSSVLGLDTGELFF
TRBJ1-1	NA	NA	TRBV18	TGTGCCAGCTCCCCGGTCGAGGGGGGCGCTGGGGCATCGGACACTGAAGCTTTCTTT	CASSPVEGGAGASDTEAFF
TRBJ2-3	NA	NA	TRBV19	TGTGCCAGTAACGCAATTAGGCGGGTCGCTAGCACAGATACGCAGTATTTT	CASNAIRRVASTDTQYF
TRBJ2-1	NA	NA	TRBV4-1	TGCGCCAGCAGCCAAGAGCCTATTATAGGTTTGATGGAGCAGTTCTTC	CASSQEPIIGLMEQFF
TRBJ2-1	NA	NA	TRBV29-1	TGCAGCGTTGATGGAGGGGTCGAGCAGTTCTTC	CSVDGGVEQFF
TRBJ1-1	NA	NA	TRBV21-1	TGTGCCAGCAGCAAAGTTGTCCCTGCAGGGCGGATGAACACTGAAGCTTTCTTT	CASSKVVPAGRMNTEAFF
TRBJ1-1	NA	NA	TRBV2	TGTGCCAGCACAGGAAGGGGTCGAACTGAAGCTTTCTTT	CASTGRGRTEAFF
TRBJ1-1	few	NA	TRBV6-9	TGTGCCAGCACGGGGGGATGCACTGAAGCTTTCTTT	CASTGGCTEAFF